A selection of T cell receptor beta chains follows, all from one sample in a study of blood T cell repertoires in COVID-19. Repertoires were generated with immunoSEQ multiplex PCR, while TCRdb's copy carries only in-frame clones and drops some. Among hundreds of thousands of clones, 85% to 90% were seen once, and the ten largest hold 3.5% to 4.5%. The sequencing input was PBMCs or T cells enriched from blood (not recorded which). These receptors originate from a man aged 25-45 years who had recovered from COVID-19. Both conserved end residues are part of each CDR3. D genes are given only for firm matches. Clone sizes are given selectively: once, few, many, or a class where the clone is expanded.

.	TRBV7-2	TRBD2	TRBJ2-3	CASSSSDAGLARTDTQYF	TGTGCCAGCAGCTCTAGCGACGCGGGACTAGCCAGAACAGATACGCAGTATTTT
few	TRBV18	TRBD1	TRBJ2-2	CASSPDTTGTGIGELFF	TGTGCCAGCTCACCAGATACTACCGGGACAGGGATCGGGGAGCTGTTTTTT
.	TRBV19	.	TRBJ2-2	CATGGGVVGTGELFF	TGTGCCACCGGCGGGGGCGTGGTGGGGACCGGGGAGCTGTTTTTT
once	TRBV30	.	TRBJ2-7	CAWSRGYEQYF	TGTGCCTGGAGTCGGGGATACGAGCAGTACTTC
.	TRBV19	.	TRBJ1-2	CASSIWQGYTF	TGTGCCAGTAGTATCTGGCAAGGCTACACCTTC
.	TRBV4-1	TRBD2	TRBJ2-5	CASSHALAGGPRETQYF	TGCGCCAGCAGCCATGCACTAGCGGGAGGGCCTCGGGAGACCCAGTACTTC
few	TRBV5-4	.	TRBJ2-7	CASSLRGNPYEQYF	TGTGCCAGCAGCTTGAGGGGGAATCCCTACGAGCAGTACTTC
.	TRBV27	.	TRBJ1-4	CASSRAPTTNEKLFF	TGTGCCAGCAGTCGCGCACCAACAACTAATGAAAAACTGTTTTTT
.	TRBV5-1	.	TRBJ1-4	CASSLESGDEKLFF	TGCGCCAGCAGCTTGGAATCGGGGGATGAAAAACTGTTTTTT
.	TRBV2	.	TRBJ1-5	CASSIRRDSNQPQHF	TGTGCCAGCAGTATCAGACGGGATAGCAATCAGCCCCAGCATTTT
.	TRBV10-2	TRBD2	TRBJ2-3	CASSDPLSSGGSTDTQYF	TGCGCCAGCAGTGATCCCCTTTCTAGCGGGGGTTCAACAGATACGCAGTATTTT
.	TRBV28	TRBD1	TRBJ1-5	CASSLRDSYQPQHF	TGTGCCAGCAGTTTGCGGGACAGCTATCAGCCCCAGCATTTT
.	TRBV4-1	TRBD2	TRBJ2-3	CASSQDGPSGRAHGDTQYF	TGCGCCAGCAGCCAAGATGGACCTAGCGGGAGGGCCCATGGGGATACGCAGTATTTT
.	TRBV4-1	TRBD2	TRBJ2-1	CASSPPGLAGGNEQFF	TGCGCCAGCAGCCCCCCTGGACTAGCGGGGGGGAATGAGCAGTTCTTC
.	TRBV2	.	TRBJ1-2	CASTQGNGYTF	TGTGCCAGCACCCAGGGAAATGGCTACACCTTC
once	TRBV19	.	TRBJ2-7	CASSTGIAYEQYF	TGTGCCAGTAGTACCGGGATAGCCTACGAGCAGTACTTC
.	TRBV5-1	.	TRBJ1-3	CASSLAGLGSTIYF	TGCGCCAGCAGCTTGGCCGGATTGGGGAGCACCATATATTTT
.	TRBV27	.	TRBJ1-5	CASSTGMSNQPQHF	TGTGCCAGCAGCACAGGGATGAGCAATCAGCCCCAGCATTTT
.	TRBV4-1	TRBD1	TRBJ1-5	CASSQSGQGPREPQHF	TGCGCCAGCAGCCAATCGGGACAGGGGCCCAGGGAGCCCCAGCATTTT
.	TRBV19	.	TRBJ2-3	CASTDSLDTQYF	TGTGCCAGTACCGATAGTTTGGATACGCAGTATTTT
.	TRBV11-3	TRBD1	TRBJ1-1	CASSLYRGSEAFF	TGTGCCAGCAGCTTATACAGGGGATCTGAAGCTTTCTTT
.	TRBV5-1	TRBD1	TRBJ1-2	CASSSGQGRGYTF	TGCGCCAGCAGCTCCGGACAGGGGAGAGGCTACACCTTC
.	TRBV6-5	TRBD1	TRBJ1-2	CASSYSGGGYTF	TGTGCCAGCAGTTACTCAGGGGGCGGCTACACCTTC
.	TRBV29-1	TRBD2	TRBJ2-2	CSVDGLAGAHTGELFF	TGCAGCGTCGACGGACTAGCGGGAGCCCACACCGGGGAGCTGTTTTTT
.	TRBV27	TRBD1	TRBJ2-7	CASSLGQVGYEQYF	TGTGCCAGCAGTTTGGGACAGGTTGGGTACGAGCAGTACTTC
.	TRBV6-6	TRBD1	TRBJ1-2	CASRPGTGGDYGYTF	TGTGCCAGCAGGCCCGGGACAGGAGGCGACTATGGCTACACCTTC
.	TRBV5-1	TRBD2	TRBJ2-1	CASSPGLAGGPDEQFF	TGCGCCAGCAGCCCGGGACTAGCGGGAGGTCCCGATGAGCAGTTCTTC
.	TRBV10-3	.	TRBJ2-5	CAISVGGPFEETQYF	TGTGCCATCAGTGTGGGGGGACCGTTTGAAGAGACCCAGTACTTC
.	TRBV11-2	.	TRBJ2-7	CASSFQGGGEQYF	TGTGCCAGCAGCTTTCAGGGGGGCGGCGAGCAGTACTTC
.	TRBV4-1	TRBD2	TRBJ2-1	CASSQDGTSGGGRSYNEQFF	TGCGCCAGCAGCCAAGATGGCACTAGCGGGGGTGGGAGGTCCTACAATGAGCAGTTCTTC
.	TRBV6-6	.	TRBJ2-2	CASSYGSGQPGELFF	TGTGCCAGCAGTTACGGTAGTGGACAACCCGGGGAGCTGTTTTTT
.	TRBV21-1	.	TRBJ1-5	CASSKSGREGDGNQPQHF	TGTGCCAGCAGCAAATCGGGGCGGGAGGGAGATGGCAATCAGCCCCAGCATTTT
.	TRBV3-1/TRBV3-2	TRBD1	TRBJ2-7	CASSQNRGHEQYF	TGTGCCAGCAGCCAAAACAGGGGACACGAGCAGTACTTC
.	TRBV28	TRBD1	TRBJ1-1	CASREDRAGFTEAFF	TGTGCCAGCAGGGAAGACAGGGCGGGCTTTACTGAAGCTTTCTTT
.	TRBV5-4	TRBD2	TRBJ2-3	CASSGTSVSPTDTQYF	TGTGCCAGCAGCGGGACTAGCGTATCTCCCACAGATACGCAGTATTTT
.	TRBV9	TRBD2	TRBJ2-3	CASSVSGTGTDTQYF	TGTGCCAGCAGCGTAAGCGGGACGGGCACAGATACGCAGTATTTT
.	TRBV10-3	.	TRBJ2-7	CAISEQAVDEQYF	TGTGCCATCAGTGAACAGGCCGTCGACGAGCAGTACTTC
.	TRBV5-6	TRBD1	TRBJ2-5	CASSRQGHQETQYF	TGTGCCAGCAGCAGACAGGGGCACCAAGAGACCCAGTACTTC
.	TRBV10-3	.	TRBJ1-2	CAISEVRADTNYGYTF	TGTGCCATCAGTGAGGTCAGGGCTGATACTAACTATGGCTACACCTTC
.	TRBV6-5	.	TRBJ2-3	CASSYRLGVSDTQYF	TGTGCCAGCAGTTACAGGCTCGGAGTATCAGATACGCAGTATTTT
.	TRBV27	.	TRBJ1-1	CASTSTRGGTEAFF	TGTGCCAGCACCTCAACCCGCGGCGGGACTGAAGCTTTCTTT